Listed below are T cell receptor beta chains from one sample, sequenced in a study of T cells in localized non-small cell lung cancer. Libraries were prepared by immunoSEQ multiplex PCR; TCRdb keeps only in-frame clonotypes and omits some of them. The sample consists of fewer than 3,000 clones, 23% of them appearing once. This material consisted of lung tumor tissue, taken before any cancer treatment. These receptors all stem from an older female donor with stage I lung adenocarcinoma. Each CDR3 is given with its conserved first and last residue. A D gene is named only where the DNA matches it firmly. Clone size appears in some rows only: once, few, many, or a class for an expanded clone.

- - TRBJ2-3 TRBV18 CASLSLSGRVGDTQYF TGTGCCAGCTTGTCGTTAAGTGGGCGAGTGGGAGATACGCAGTATTTT
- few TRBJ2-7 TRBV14 CASSQSGGQGAEQYF TGTGCCAGCAGCCAGTCCGGGGGCCAGGGTGCCGAGCAGTACTTC
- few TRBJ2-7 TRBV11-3 CASSYRDTFYEQYF TGTGCCAGCAGCTATCGGGACACCTTCTACGAGCAGTACTTC
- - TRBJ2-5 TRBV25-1 CASSDLRDQETQYF TGTGCCAGCAGTGATTTGAGGGATCAAGAGACCCAGTACTTC
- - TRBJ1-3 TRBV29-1 CSVEGTGPGNTIYF TGCAGCGTTGAAGGAACAGGCCCTGGAAACACCATATATTTT
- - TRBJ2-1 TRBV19 CASSMAGASYNEQFF TGTGCCAGTAGTATGGCAGGAGCTTCCTACAATGAGCAGTTCTTC
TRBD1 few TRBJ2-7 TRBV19 CASRAPGQGAYEQYF TGTGCCAGTAGGGCCCCGGGACAGGGGGCTTACGAGCAGTACTTC
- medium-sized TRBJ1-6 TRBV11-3 CASKVGTVVSPLHF TGTGCCAGCAAAGTTGGAACGGTCGTTTCACCCCTCCACTTT
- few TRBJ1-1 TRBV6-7 CASSWGAEAFF TGTGCCAGCAGCTGGGGGGCTGAAGCTTTCTTT
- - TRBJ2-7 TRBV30 CAWSGPGYEQYF TGTGCCTGGAGTGGTCCCGGCTACGAGCAGTACTTC
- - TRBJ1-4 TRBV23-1 CASPNRWTEKLFF TGCGCCAGCCCGAACAGGTGGACTGAAAAACTGTTTTTT
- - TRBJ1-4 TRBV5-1 CASSLEVGRAEKLFF TGCGCCAGCAGCTTGGAAGTGGGTAGGGCTGAAAAACTGTTTTTT
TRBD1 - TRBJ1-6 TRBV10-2 CASSEGQANYNSPLHF TGCGCCAGCAGTGAGGGACAGGCGAACTATAATTCACCCCTCCACTTT
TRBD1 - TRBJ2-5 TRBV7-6 CASSLDRGVETQYF TGTGCCAGCAGCTTGGACAGGGGGGTAGAGACCCAGTACTTC
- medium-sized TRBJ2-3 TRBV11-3 CASSFREPTDTQYF TGTGCCAGCAGCTTCCGGGAGCCCACAGATACGCAGTATTTT
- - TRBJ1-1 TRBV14 CASSLNSGLGNTEAFF TGTGCCAGCAGCCTAAACTCGGGTTTGGGAAACACTGAAGCTTTCTTT
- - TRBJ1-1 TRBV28 CASSFQGQNTEAFF TGTGCCAGCAGTTTCCAAGGACAGAACACTGAAGCTTTCTTT
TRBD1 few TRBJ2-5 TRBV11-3 CASSLARQGKETQYF TGTGCCAGCAGCTTGGCTAGACAGGGGAAAGAGACCCAGTACTTC
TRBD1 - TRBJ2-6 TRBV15 CATSAHPTGSGANVLTF TGTGCCACCAGCGCCCACCCGACAGGGTCTGGGGCCAACGTCCTGACTTTC
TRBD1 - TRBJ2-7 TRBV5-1 CASSLGGQGIYEQYF TGCGCCAGCAGCTTAGGGGGACAGGGGATCTACGAGCAGTACTTC
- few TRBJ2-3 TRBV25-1 CASSESIAGTQYF TGTGCCAGCAGTGAATCTATCGCGGGTACGCAGTATTTT
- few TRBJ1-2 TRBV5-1 CASSYTSEEIANYGYTF TGCGCCAGCAGCTACACCTCGGAGGAGATAGCTAACTATGGCTACACCTTC
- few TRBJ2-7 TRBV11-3 CASSSFPGAYEQYF TGTGCCAGCAGCTCGTTTCCAGGAGCCTACGAGCAGTACTTC
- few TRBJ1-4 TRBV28 CASSLRSEKLFF TGTGCCAGCAGTTTAAGGAGCGAAAAACTGTTTTTT
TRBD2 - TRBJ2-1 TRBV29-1 CSVAGTSGRGERNEQFF TGCAGCGTTGCGGGGACTAGCGGGAGGGGGGAACGCAATGAGCAGTTCTTC
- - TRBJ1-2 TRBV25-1 CASSDHWQGYGYTF TGTGCCAGCAGTGACCATTGGCAGGGCTATGGCTACACCTTC
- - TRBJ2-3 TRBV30 CAWSALGTLAQYF TGTGCCTGGAGTGCCCTGGGGACTCTTGCGCAGTATTTT
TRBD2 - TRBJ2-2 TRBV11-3 CASSLAPGGQLGELFF TGTGCCAGCAGCTTGGCCCCGGGGGGGCAACTCGGGGAGCTGTTTTTT
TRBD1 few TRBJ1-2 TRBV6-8 CASSLDRGLGYTF TGTGCCAGCAGCCTTGACAGGGGGCTCGGCTACACCTTC
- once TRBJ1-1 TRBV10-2 CASSESQGRAEAFF TGCGCCAGCAGTGAGTCCCAAGGAAGGGCTGAAGCTTTCTTT
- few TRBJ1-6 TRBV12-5 CASMRGAYNSPLHF TGTGCCAGCATGAGGGGGGCCTATAATTCACCCCTCCACTTT
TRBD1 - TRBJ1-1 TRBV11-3 CASSPQGAAVNTEAFF TGTGCCAGCAGCCCCCAGGGGGCTGCCGTGAACACTGAAGCTTTCTTT
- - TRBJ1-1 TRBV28 CASSARRWGIGTEAFF TGTGCCAGCAGTGCTCGGAGATGGGGGATCGGCACTGAAGCTTTCTTT
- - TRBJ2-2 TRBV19 CASSGRYEELFF TGTGCCAGTAGTGGGCGATATGAGGAGCTGTTTTTT
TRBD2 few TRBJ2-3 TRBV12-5 CASGIGTITDTQYF TGTGCTAGTGGTATAGGGACTATCACAGATACGCAGTATTTT
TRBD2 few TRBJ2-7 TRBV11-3 CASSLGSGGSYEQYF TGTGCCAGCAGCTTAGGTTCGGGGGGAAGCTACGAGCAGTACTTC
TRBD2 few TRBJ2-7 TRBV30 CAWSVGGRNEQYF TGTGCCTGGAGTGTGGGGGGGAGGAACGAGCAGTACTTC
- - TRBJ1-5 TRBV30 CAWSVGRGGQPQHF TGTGCCTGGAGTGTCGGGAGGGGCGGGCAGCCCCAGCATTTT
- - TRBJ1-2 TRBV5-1 CASSLNGVMPGFGYTF TGCGCCAGCAGCTTGAATGGAGTTATGCCCGGCTTTGGCTACACCTTC
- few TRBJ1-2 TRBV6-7 CASSYTTGTCYGYTF TGTGCCAGCAGTTACACTACCGGGACTTGCTATGGCTACACCTTC
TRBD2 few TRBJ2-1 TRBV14 CASSPSLAGGPGSSYNEQFF TGTGCCAGCAGCCCATCACTAGCGGGAGGGCCGGGGAGCTCCTACAATGAGCAGTTCTTC
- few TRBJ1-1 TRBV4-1 CASSQRSAGSGTEAFF TGCGCCAGCAGCCAAAGGTCAGCCGGGTCAGGCACTGAAGCTTTCTTT
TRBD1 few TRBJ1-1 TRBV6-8 CASSYLGGRVIEAFF TGTGCCAGCAGTTATCTAGGGGGCAGGGTGATTGAAGCTTTCTTT
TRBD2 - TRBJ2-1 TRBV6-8 CASSLAGGGGNEQFF TGTGCCAGCAGTCTAGCGGGAGGCGGGGGCAATGAGCAGTTCTTC
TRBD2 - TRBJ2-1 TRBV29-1 CSVEDSVGAGVRNEQFF TGCAGCGTTGAAGATAGCGTTGGAGCGGGAGTGAGGAATGAGCAGTTCTTC
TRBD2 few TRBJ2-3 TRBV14 CASSRRTGGDTQYF TGTGCCAGCAGCCGCAGAACCGGGGGGGATACGCAGTATTTT
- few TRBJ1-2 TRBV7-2 CASRENRAYGYTF TGTGCCAGCAGGGAGAACAGGGCCTATGGCTACACCTTC
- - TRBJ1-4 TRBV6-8 CASSLRRLEKLFF TGTGCCAGCAGCTTACGGCGTTTGGAAAAACTGTTTTTT
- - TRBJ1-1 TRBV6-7 CASRGPLEAFF TGTGCCAGCAGAGGACCACTTGAAGCTTTCTTT